This passage covers 6 T cell receptor beta chains from one sample sequenced in a study of type 1 regulatory T cells. Overall study results and limits: Compared with non-Tr1 cells, Tr1 cells showed a narrower TCR repertoire.

Their target antigens are unknown. TCRdb ran MiXCR on the reads and lists one entry per CDR3 protein. The profile covers 70,000 or so distinct CDR3 sequences, with 20% appearing a single time and roughly 8% taken by the ten largest. The sequenced sample consisted of cultured type 1 regulatory T (Tr1) cells, either the whole culture or a sorted fraction (not recorded which). The receptors were sampled from a human donor in good health.

This clonotype was seen more than once but under ten times. J is TRBJ2-3 and V is TRBV2; unclear D gene. The germline V gene has CDR1 SNHLY and CDR2 FYNNEI. With 6 bases removed from V and 3 bases from J, the gap between germline ends came to 10 bases. The CDR3 is 13 amino acids. CDR3 sequence: CASRRYSTDTQYF. CDR3 nucleotide sequence: TGTGCCAGCAGGAGATATAGTACAGATACGCAGTATTTT.

This clonotype was detected ten times or more. The chain joins TRBV12-3 or TRBV12-4 to TRBJ2-7; D possibly matches TRBD1 or TRBD2 (5 bases each). The CDR3 is 15 amino acids. V was cut by 5 bases and J by 2 bases, with 16 bases left in between. CDR3 sequence: CASSAWGRETYEQYF. In DNA, the CDR3 is TGTGCCAGCAGTGCCTGGGGGAGAGAAACCTACGAGCAGTACTTC.

In its sample, this clonotype was seen many times. The chain carries TRBV18 and TRBJ2-7; no clear D. Germline CDR1 and CDR2: KGHSH and LQKENI. This CDR3 comprises 14 residues. The V gene lost 0 bases and the J gene lost 3 bases, with 9 bases spanning the gap. The CDR3 sequence is CASSPPVTNYEQYF. In nucleotides, the CDR3 is TGTGCCAGCTCACCACCGGTAACAAACTACGAGCAGTACTTC.

V gene TRBV19 combines with J gene TRBJ2-1; D ambiguous. Germline CDR1 is LNHDA and CDR2 is SQIVND (reference sequence). Trimming took off 6 bases at V and 0 bases at J, with 12 bases between the two ends. This CDR3 is built from 15 residues. The CDR3 DNA reads as TGTGCCAGTAGCCTATCTAAGTACTCCTACAATGAGCAGTTCTTC. Residues: CASSLSKYSYNEQFF. Using reference TRBV19 and TRBJ2-1 for the parts outside the CDR3, the full variable domain is DGGITQSPKYLFRKEGQNVTLSCEQNLNHDAMYWYRQDPGQGLRLIYYSQIVNDFQKGDIAEGYSVSREKKESFPLTVTSAQKNPTAFYLCASSLSKYSYNEQFFGPGTRLTVL.

The V call is TRBV9, the J call TRBJ2-2, with D tentatively TRBD2 (6 bases). The CDR3 consists of 14 residues. Germline lookup yields CDR1 SGDLS and CDR2 YYNGEE. V lost 3 bases, J lost 0 bases, and 6 bases lay in between. The CDR3 bases are TGTGCCAGCAGCGGACTAGCGAACACCGGGGAGCTGTTTTTT. Encoded protein: CASSGLANTGELFF.

This clonotype has only a few counts. The chain recombines TRBV6-6 with TRBJ2-2, with 11 bases identical to TRBD2. In germline, CDR1 is MNHNY, CDR2 SVGAGI (reference sequence). The CDR3 loop spans 23 amino acids. The J segment lost 4 bases and the V segment lost 5 bases, leaving 27 bases of the junction unmatched. In nucleotides, the CDR3 is TGTGCCAGCAGTAAACGACGAATTGGTCTAGCGGGAGGCCAAAAAAGGGGCACCGGGGAGCTGTTTTTT. The encoded protein is CASSKRRIGLAGGQKRGTGELFF.